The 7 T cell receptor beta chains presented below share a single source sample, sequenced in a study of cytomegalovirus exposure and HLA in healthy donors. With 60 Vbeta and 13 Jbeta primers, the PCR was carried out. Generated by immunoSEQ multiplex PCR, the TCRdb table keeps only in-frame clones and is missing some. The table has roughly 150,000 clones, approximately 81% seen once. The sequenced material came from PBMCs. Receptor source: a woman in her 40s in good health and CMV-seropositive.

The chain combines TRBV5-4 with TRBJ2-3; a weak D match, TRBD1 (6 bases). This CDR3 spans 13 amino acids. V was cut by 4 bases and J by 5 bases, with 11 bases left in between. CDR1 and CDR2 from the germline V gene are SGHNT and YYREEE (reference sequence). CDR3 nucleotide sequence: TGTGCCAGCAGCCGACAGGCCCTAGATACGCAGTATTTT. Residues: CASSRQALDTQYF.

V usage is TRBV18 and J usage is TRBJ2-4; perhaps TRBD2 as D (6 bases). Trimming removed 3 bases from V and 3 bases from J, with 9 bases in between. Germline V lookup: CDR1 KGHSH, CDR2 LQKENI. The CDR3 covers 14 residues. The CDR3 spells CASSPTGVKNIQYF. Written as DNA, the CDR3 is TGTGCCAGCTCACCTACGGGGGTCAAAAACATTCAGTACTTC.

For the CDR3, the DNA is TGTGCCAGCAGTTTCGACGGGTCCTCCTACGAGCAGTACTTC. Amino acid sequence: CASSFDGSSYEQYF. The chain carries TRBV28 and TRBJ2-7; D unclear. The ends were cut back, 3 bases at V and 0 bases at J, with 9 bases in the middle. Germline lookup yields CDR1 MDHEN and CDR2 SYDVKM. The CDR3 contains 14 residues.

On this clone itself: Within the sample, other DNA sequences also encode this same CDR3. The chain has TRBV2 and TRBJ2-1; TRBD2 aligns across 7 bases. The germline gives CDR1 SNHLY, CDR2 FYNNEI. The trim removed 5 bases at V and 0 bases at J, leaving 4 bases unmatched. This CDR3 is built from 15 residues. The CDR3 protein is CASSSSGSSYNEQFF. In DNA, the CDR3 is TGTGCCAGCAGTTCTAGCGGTAGCTCCTACAATGAGCAGTTCTTC.

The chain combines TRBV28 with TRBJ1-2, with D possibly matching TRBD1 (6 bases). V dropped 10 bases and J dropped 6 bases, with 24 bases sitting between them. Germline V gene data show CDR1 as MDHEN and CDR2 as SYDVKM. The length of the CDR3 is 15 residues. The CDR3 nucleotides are TGTGCCACCTCTCCTCCCAGCGACAGGCGAAATGGCTACACCTTC. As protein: CATSPPSDRRNGYTF.

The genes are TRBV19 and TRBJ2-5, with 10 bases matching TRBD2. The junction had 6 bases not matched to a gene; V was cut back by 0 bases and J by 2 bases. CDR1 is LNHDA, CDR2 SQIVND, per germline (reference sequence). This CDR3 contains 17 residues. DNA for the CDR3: TGTGCCAGTAGTATAGATCCACCTAGCGGGAGTCAAGAGACCCAGTACTTC. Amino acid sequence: CASSIDPPSGSQETQYF. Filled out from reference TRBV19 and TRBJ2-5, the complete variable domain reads DGGITQSPKYLFRKEGQNVTLSCEQNLNHDAMYWYRQDPGQGLRLIYYSQIVNDFQKGDIAEGYSVSREKKESFPLTVTSAQKNPTAFYLCASSIDPPSGSQETQYFGPGTRLLVL.

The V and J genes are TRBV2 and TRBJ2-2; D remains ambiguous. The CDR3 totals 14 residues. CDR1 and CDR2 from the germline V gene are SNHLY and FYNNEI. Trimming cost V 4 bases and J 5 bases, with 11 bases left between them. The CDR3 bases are TGTGCCAGCAGTGTTAGCCTAAGAACCGGGGAGCTGTTTTTT. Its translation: CASSVSLRTGELFF. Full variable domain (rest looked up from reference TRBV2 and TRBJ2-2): EPEVTQTPSHQVTQMGQEVILRCVPISNHLYFYWYRQILGQKVEFLVSFYNNEISEKSEIFDDQFSVERPDGSNFTLKIRSTKLEDSAMYFCASSVSLRTGELFFGEGSRLTVL.